The next 9 T cell receptor beta chains were all read from a single sample in a study of cytomegalovirus exposure and HLA in healthy donors. 60 Vbeta and 13 Jbeta primers were used in PCR. This table comes from immunoSEQ multiplex PCR, and its TCRdb copy is limited to in-frame clones, with some not included. This sample has over 150,000 clones, with 77% found just once. Sequencing input: PBMCs. The receptors were gathered from a woman younger than 45 in good health and CMV-seropositive.

The chain uses TRBV2 and TRBJ2-1, with 7 bases matching TRBD2. This CDR3 spans 16 amino acids. Looked up from germline, CDR1 is SNHLY and CDR2 is FYNNEI. Unmatched junction bases numbered 7, after V lost 1 base and J lost 4 bases. CDR3 residues: CASSEGWRESYNEQFF. In DNA form, the CDR3 reads TGTGCCAGCAGTGAAGGTTGGCGGGAGTCGTACAATGAGCAGTTCTTC.

V is TRBV6-1 and J is TRBJ1-2; 7 bases map to TRBD1. Germline V CDR1 and CDR2: MNHNS, SASEGT. This CDR3 has 13 residues. The V gene end was trimmed by 2 bases and the J gene end by 8 bases; junction bases not matched to a gene: 5. CDR3 in DNA: TGTGCCAGCAGTGAAAGGGGGCTGAGGGGCTACACCTTC. It translates to CASSERGLRGYTF.

V usage is TRBV7-2 and J usage is TRBJ1-2, with 10 bases matching TRBD1. Germline CDR1 is SGHTA and CDR2 is FQGNSA. This CDR3 has 15 residues. Trimming removed 5 bases from V and 3 bases from J; junction bases left unmatched: 6. In DNA, the CDR3 is TGTGCCAGCAGCCCCGACAGGGGGCTTTACTATGGCTACACCTTC. This gives the protein CASSPDRGLYYGYTF.

This clone has more than one count but fewer than ten. This chain uses TRBV5-1 with TRBJ1-4; 7 bases line up with TRBD1. Losses at the gene ends were 4 bases for V and 7 bases for J; bases not matched to a gene: 10. This CDR3 is built from 15 residues. Looked up from germline, CDR1 is SGHRS and CDR2 is YFSETQ. CDR3 sequence (DNA): TGCGCCAGCAGCCCGAACCCCCGGGACAGTGAAAAACTGTTTTTT. Its protein product is CASSPNPRDSEKLFF.

The sample holds one count of this clone. The gene calls are TRBV7-6 and TRBJ2-7; 8 nucleotides agree with TRBD2. The CDR3 contains 18 residues. V was pared by 1 base and J by 1 base, with 12 bases of the junction left unmatched. Looked up from germline, CDR1 is SGHVS and CDR2 is FNYEAQ. CDR3 bases: TGTGCCAGCAGCTTAGACCCCCCGGACCGGGAGGGTTCCTACGAGCAGTACTTC. It encodes CASSLDPPDREGSYEQYF.

V and J are TRBV6-6 and TRBJ2-5; 9 bases fit TRBD1. Trimming cost V 4 bases and J 1 base; bases outside gene matches: 7. This CDR3 comprises 16 residues. Germline values: CDR1 MNHNY, CDR2 SVGAGI (reference sequence). This chain's CDR3 is CASSSPDRGGQETQYF. CDR3 nucleotide sequence: TGTGCCAGCAGTTCCCCGGACAGGGGCGGCCAAGAGACCCAGTACTTC.

CDR3 sequence (DNA): TGTGCCAGCAGACTGGACAGGGGAAGGACCTACGAGCAGTACTTC. Amino acids: CASRLDRGRTYEQYF. The chain has TRBV27 and TRBJ2-7, with TRBD1 identical over 9 bases. V shed 6 bases, J shed 2 bases, and the junction held 8 bases outside the gene matches. The CDR3 consists of 15 residues. The germline V gene encodes CDR1 MNHEY and CDR2 SMNVEV (reference sequence).

This rearrangement joins TRBV11-2 to TRBJ2-1; 8 bases map to TRBD1. The J segment lost 4 bases and the V segment lost 1 base, leaving 9 bases of the junction unmatched. CDR1 and CDR2 (germline): SGHAT, FQNNGV. The CDR3 spans 17 residues. CDR3 loop: CASSLVGQGEIYNEQFF. In DNA, the CDR3 is TGTGCCAGCAGCTTAGTCGGACAGGGAGAAATTTACAATGAGCAGTTCTTC.

This chain joins TRBV30 and TRBJ2-7; 9 bases align to TRBD1. Germline values: CDR1 GTSNPN, CDR2 SVGIG (reference sequence). CDR3 length: 12 residues. The CDR3 nucleotides read TGTGCTGGACAGGGGAACTCCTACGAGCAGTACTTC. Translation gives CAGQGNSYEQYF.